This TCR beta chain was obtained from a study of T-cell reconstitution after alpha-beta-depleted transplantation in children. Construction of the TCRbeta library involved unique molecular identifiers. Using its own MiXCR run on the PCR reads, TCRdb lists one record per CDR3 protein. The data show over 550,000 distinct CDR3 sequences, about 10% seen once. The TCR was taken from a human donor who donated a stem cell graft to a child with acute myeloid leukemia. This specimen was PBMCs from the stem cell graft donor, taken from the stem cell graft.

The CDR3 DNA is TGCAGTGCTAGAGGGACTAGTTATGCCCCCCAGCGGTTCTTC. Translating gives CSARGTSYAPQRFF. This sequence joins TRBV20-1 and TRBJ2-1; 7 bases map to TRBD2. Germline assignment: CDR1 DFQATT and CDR2 SNEGSKA (reference sequence). This CDR3 has 14 amino acids. Trimming removed 1 base from V and 15 bases from J; junction bases left unmatched: 15.